This T cell receptor (beta chain) was recorded in a study of blood T cell repertoires in COVID-19. Two negative PCRs, clearance, or symptom resolution were required of recovered Cohort 3 donors. This table comes from immunoSEQ multiplex PCR, and its TCRdb copy is limited to in-frame clones, with some not included. The sample gives around 130,000 clones, 80% to 85% of which show up once; 15% to 20% is in the top ten. Sequencing used PBMCs or T cells enriched from blood (not recorded which). The sequence came from a man aged 30 to 39 who had recovered from COVID-19.

The CDR3 sequence: CASSAGNLGSPLHF. The CDR3 bases are TGTGCCAGCAGCGCAGGGAATTTGGGCTCACCCCTCCACTTT. J is TRBJ1-6 and V is TRBV9; D may be TRBD1 (5 bases). This CDR3 contains 14 residues. Looked up from germline, CDR1 is SGDLS and CDR2 is YYNGEE. V was clipped by 3 bases and J by 10 bases, with 14 bases between them.